This T cell receptor beta chain was identified in a study of shared clonotypes between healthy human individuals (dated by TCRdb to the early 2020s). Study-wide context: Three men and two women, aged 18 to 49 years, made up the cohort. Per donor, three plates each were used for CD4 naive and CD4 memory, two for CD8 naive, and one for CD8 memory. To estimate repertoire size and how much clonotype sharing occurs between individuals, the study deeply sequenced the blood TCR repertoires of roughly 5 healthy adults. To increase sequencing depth and limit assay-specific biases, different laboratories used diverse techniques to prepare libraries and sequence TCR repertoires. Per donor, leukapheresis produced somewhere between about 0.94 and 9.5 billion PBMCs. Results and caveats for the whole study, not just this receptor: Pairwise subsampling led to the expectation that sequencing depth would affect the degree of clonotype sharing among donors. Higher generation probabilities were observed for clonotypes shared by all four sorted-subset donors than for non-shared clonotypes. Sampling was limited to blood, and TCR repertoires in tissue likely differ from TCR repertoires in blood. Across a few donors, about 5.2% of naive CD4, roughly 3.3% of naive CD8, 2% to 2.5% of memory CD4, and 0.4% of memory CD8 clonotypes were shared. Rarefaction of sorted-subset datasets indicated incomplete sequencing despite the large sequencing depth. The genetic and exposure-history diversity represented was limited by the small number of donors. Larger estimated clonotype richness was generally found for naive subsets than for memory subsets.

As concerns this clone: The antigen this receptor binds is unknown. There are no base qualities to consult, and no much larger clone falls within one base.

CDR1 and CDR2 are read off the germline V gene as SGHAT and FQNNGV. The CDR3, from cysteine to phenylalanine, totals 17 residues. The sequence is cut down to CDR3 DNA, 51 bases in frame from base 1. V loses 4 bases, J loses 0 bases, and the germline ends lie 15 bases apart. Donors were healthy HIV-negative adults with no recently reported acute infections or vaccinations. Every donor was a Caucasian adult living in Nashville, Tennessee, USA. CD4+ T cells were enriched by magnetic negative selection, after which naive cells were positively selected on CD45RA and the negative fraction was taken as the memory subset. Blood was obtained by leukapheresis, after which PBMCs were separated by Ficoll-Histopaque density gradient centrifugation and cryopreserved in liquid nitrogen vapor phase. Purity and quantity of every magnetically sorted T cell population were checked by analytical flow cytometry. Genomic DNA was isolated from each sorted fraction and quantified by UV absorbance on a Nanodrop 2000c.

Using the deep immunoSEQ assay, multiplex PCR amplified TCR CDR3 regions from genomic DNA. For each cell subset, the extracted genomic DNA was distributed evenly across all wells of several immunoSEQ 96-well plates, and each plate served as one replicate. For sorted subsets, each replicate PCR was loaded with approximately 200 ng genomic DNA, equivalent to roughly 30,000 T cell genomes. The purified libraries were quantified using a Qubit 3.0 fluorometer, sized with a Bioanalyzer 2100, and then quantified again using the KAPA Library Quantification kit. Every immunoSEQ 96-well plate was sequenced on a dedicated single-read 150-cycle Illumina NextSeq 550 flow cell. The original pipeline was this. Because the immunoSEQ output included only junctional sequences and no quality scores, the filtering could not be the same as the filtering used for full-length reads. Sequences were annotated with PyIR, a Python wrapper for IgBLAST v1.9, and V/J genes and CDR3 were assigned using IMGT germline references. Reads with weak V/J assignments (E-value above 1e-6), missing CDR3, stop codons, out-of-frame junctions, or ambiguous translated residues were removed. V3J clonotypes were defined as sequences sharing an identical inferred V gene, J gene, and CDR3 amino acid sequence. The percentage overlap between two repertoires was calculated by dividing the number of shared unique clonotypes by the size of the smaller repertoire. Repertoire richness was assessed with RTK rarefaction, the Chao1 estimator, and Recon v2.1 estimates of unobserved clonotypes. Generation probabilities for all TCRbeta clonotypes obtained by the gDNA method from a handful of donors were computed using OLGA. The table comes from immuneACCESS by way of TCRdb, which keeps in-frame sequences with V and J called. Part of the clones is missing from these tables; in studies checked, under half for an unresolved V gene and the rest for unknown reasons. D and trimming were read from the DNA, whereas the V and J calls and clone size are those reported in that table. The sample records around 2.5 million clones, 93% of which are singletons. Approximately 0.37% of the sample goes to the ten largest clones.

The TCR originated in a man aged 18 to 29 in good health. Some clones in this sample may be carry-over from other donors' samples. The sequencing sample was made of naive CD4+ T cells from PBMCs. The cell subset or site label for this specimen denotes: CD45RA+ positively selected. The rearranged chain carries TRBV11-2 and TRBJ1-4; no D gene call is confident. The CDR3 reads as follows: CASSSRAGSATNEKLFF. The nucleotide sequence is TGTGCCAGCAGCTCTCGGGCGGGCTCAGCAACTAATGAAAAACTGTTTTTT.